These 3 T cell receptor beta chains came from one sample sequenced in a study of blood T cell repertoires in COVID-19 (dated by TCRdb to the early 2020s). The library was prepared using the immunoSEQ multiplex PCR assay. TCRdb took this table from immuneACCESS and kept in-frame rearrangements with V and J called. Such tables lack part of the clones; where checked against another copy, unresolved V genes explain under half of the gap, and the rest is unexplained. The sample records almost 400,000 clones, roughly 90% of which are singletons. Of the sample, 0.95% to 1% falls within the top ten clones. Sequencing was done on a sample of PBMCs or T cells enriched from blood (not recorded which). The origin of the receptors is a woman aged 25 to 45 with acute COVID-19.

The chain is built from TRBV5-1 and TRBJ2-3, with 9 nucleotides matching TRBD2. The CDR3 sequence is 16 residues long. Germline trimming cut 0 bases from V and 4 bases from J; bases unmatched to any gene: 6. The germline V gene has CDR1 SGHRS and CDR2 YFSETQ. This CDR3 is CASSLERGASADTQYF. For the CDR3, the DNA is TGCGCCAGCAGCTTGGAGCGGGGGGCCTCGGCAGATACGCAGTATTTT.

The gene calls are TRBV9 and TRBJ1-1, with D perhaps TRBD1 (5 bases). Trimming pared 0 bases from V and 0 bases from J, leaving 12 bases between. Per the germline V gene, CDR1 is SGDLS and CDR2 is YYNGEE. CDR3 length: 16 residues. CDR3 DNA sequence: TGTGCCAGCAGCGTAGCTTCTCAGGGAATGAACACTGAAGCTTTCTTT. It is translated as CASSVASQGMNTEAFF.

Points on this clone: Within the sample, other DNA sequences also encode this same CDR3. The DNA of the CDR3 is TGTGCCAGCAGTTACACCCTGGGAGGGGCCTCCTACGAGCAGTACTTC. The encoded protein is CASSYTLGGASYEQYF. J is TRBJ2-7 and V is TRBV6-5, with 7 bases aligning to TRBD2. V lost 2 bases to trimming and J lost 0 bases; unmatched junction nucleotides: 7. Per germline, CDR1 MNHEY and CDR2 SVGAGI. CDR3 length equals 16 residues.